Presented here are 21 T cell receptor beta chains from one specimen sequenced in a study of PD-1 blockade in classical Hodgkin lymphoma. Profiled with immunoSEQ multiplex PCR; TCRdb holds only in-frame clones, not every one. The sample holds 50,000 or so clones, around 89% seen once. Time point described: cycle 4 day 1 (C4D1), after five to seven weeks of nivolumab. All patients relapsed after autologous stem cell transplantation, and brentuximab vedotin exposure varied. Sequencing used peripheral blood mononuclear cells (PBMCs), obtained before the fourth cycle of nivolumab. The origin of the receptors is a human donor with classical Hodgkin lymphoma.

Note on this clone: One end of the junction fails to match germline, which may point to a read error. This rearrangement joins TRBV10-3 to TRBJ2-3; 15 bases are shared with TRBD2. The V gene's germline CDR1 is ENHRY and CDR2 SYGVKD. CDR3 size: 14 residues. The CDR3 protein is CAISRGERTSGRVF. CDR3 DNA: TGTGCCATCAGCCGGGGGGAAAGGACTAGCGGGAGGGTCTTT.

To note about this clone: The sample has other DNA sequences that encode this CDR3 too. V usage is TRBV27 and J usage is TRBJ2-7; the match to TRBD1 covers 7 bases. Germline V gives CDR1 MNHEY, CDR2 SMNVEV (reference sequence). V gave up 3 bases and J gave up 2 bases; unmatched junction bases: 4. The length of the CDR3 is 14 residues. Here the CDR3 DNA reads TGTGCCAGCAGTTTTACAGGGGCCACCTACGAGCAGTACTTC. The encoded protein is CASSFTGATYEQYF.

The V and J genes are TRBV14 and TRBJ2-3; D is unclear. This CDR3 is built from 12 residues. Germline assignment: CDR1 SGHDN and CDR2 FVKESK. V was cut by 5 bases and J by 6 bases, with 9 bases left in between. The CDR3 bases are TGTGCCAGCAGCACAATTGGGGATACGCAGTATTTT. Its protein is CASSTIGDTQYF.

The chain links TRBV4-1 to TRBJ1-1, with unresolved D. The CDR3 totals 15 residues. In germline, CDR1 is MGHRA, CDR2 YSYEKL. Trimming cost V 4 bases and J 0 bases, with 12 bases left between them. The CDR3 nucleotides read TGCGCCAGCAGCCTAATCCAAAAAATGAACACTGAAGCTTTCTTT. It codes for CASSLIQKMNTEAFF.

The chain links TRBV10-3 to TRBJ1-1; weak D call: TRBD1 (5 bases). The CDR3 is 17 amino acids. From germline, CDR1 is ENHRY and CDR2 SYGVKD. V was clipped by 6 bases and J by 3 bases, with 23 bases between them. CDR3 region: CAIRGGTAMNIDTEAFF. DNA for the CDR3: TGTGCCATCAGGGGGGGGACGGCTATGAATATCGACACTGAAGCTTTCTTT.

A single count supports this clone. V is TRBV10-2 and J is TRBJ1-1; weak D call: TRBD1 (6 bases). Trimming shortened V by 6 bases and J by 5 bases, and 10 bases separated the two germline ends. Germline loops: CDR1 WSHSY, CDR2 SAAADI. The CDR3 extends over 12 amino acids. The CDR3 coding sequence is TGCGCCAGCAGATACCAGGGGACTGAAGCTTTCTTT. Its protein is CASRYQGTEAFF.

The rearrangement joins TRBV6-1 to TRBJ2-3, with 9 bases matching TRBD2. Germline V gene sequence: CDR1 MNHNS, CDR2 SASEGT. This CDR3 comprises 17 residues. Losses at the gene ends were 4 bases for V and 2 bases for J; bases not matched to a gene: 10. CDR3 DNA sequence: TGTGCCAGCAGTGTGGGTAGCGGGAGCTTTGTCACAGATACGCAGTATTTT. Encoded protein: CASSVGSGSFVTDTQYF.

V is TRBV5-6 and J is TRBJ2-1; 11 bases agree with TRBD2. The V and J ends lost 0 bases and 8 bases, in that order; junction bases with no gene match: 13. From germline, CDR1 is SGHDT and CDR2 YYEEEE. The CDR3 is 18 amino acids. The CDR3: CASSLGLAGNPFKDEQFF. CDR3 in DNA: TGTGCCAGCAGCTTGGGACTAGCGGGAAACCCCTTCAAGGATGAGCAGTTCTTC.

The chain recombines TRBV4-1 with TRBJ2-1; 9 nucleotides align to TRBD2. The V gene's germline CDR1 is MGHRA and CDR2 YSYEKL. Trimming at V came to 1 base and at J to 0 bases, leaving 7 bases not matched to a gene. This CDR3 has 18 amino acids. For the CDR3, the DNA is TGCGCCAGCAGCCAAGGATTTCTAGCGGGAAGCTCCTACAATGAGCAGTTCTTC. It is translated as CASSQGFLAGSSYNEQFF.

The chain recombines TRBV11-1 with TRBJ2-3; possible D gene TRBD1, 7 bases. Germline CDR1 is SGHAT and CDR2 is FQDESV (reference sequence). The ends were cut back, 8 bases at V and 9 bases at J, with 21 bases in the middle. The CDR3 length is 14 residues. The CDR3 protein is CASLRLGAGGTQYF. CDR3 DNA sequence: TGTGCCAGCCTCCGCCTTGGAGCAGGGGGGACGCAGTATTTT.

The chain couples TRBV9 to TRBJ2-7, with 13 bases matching TRBD2. Germline V lookup: CDR1 SGDLS, CDR2 YYNGEE. Trimming cost V 0 bases and J 0 bases; bases outside gene matches: 9. This CDR3 is 19 amino acids long. This CDR3 is CASSVGPGTSGVSSYEQYF. DNA for the CDR3: TGTGCCAGCAGCGTAGGACCCGGGACTAGCGGGGTAAGCTCCTACGAGCAGTACTTC.

J is TRBJ1-1 and V is TRBV18; no clear D gene. With 6 bases removed from V and 5 bases from J, the gap between germline ends came to 13 bases. CDR3 size: 13 residues. CDR1 KGHSH and CDR2 LQKENI come from the germline V gene. CDR3 in amino acids: CASSAGVVTEAFF. For the CDR3, the DNA is TGTGCCAGCTCCGCCGGGGTTGTGACTGAAGCTTTCTTT.

The sample holds one count of this clone. V is TRBV5-6 and J is TRBJ1-6; D unclear. The CDR3 has 14 residues. Trimming removed 0 bases from V and 4 bases from J, with 5 bases in between. CDR1 is SGHDT, CDR2 YYEEEE, per germline. DNA of the CDR3: TGTGCCAGCAGCTTGGGGGGTTATAATTCACCCCTCCACTTT. It translates to CASSLGGYNSPLHF.

The chain has TRBV30 and TRBJ1-1; D remains unclear. The germline CDR1 and CDR2 sequences are GTSNPN and SVGIG (reference sequence). The CDR3 extends over 13 amino acids. Trimming took 7 bases from V and 1 from J, leaving 13 bases between them. CDR3 DNA sequence: TGTGCCTCCCAGGCGGCGGGGAACACTGAAGCTTTCTTT. The encoded protein is CASQAAGNTEAFF. The variable domain in full, completed from reference TRBV30 and TRBJ1-1, reads SQTIHQWPATLVQPVGSPLSLECTVEGTSNPNLYWYRQAAGRGLQLLFYSVGIGQISSEVPQNLSASRPQDRQFILSSKKLLLSDSGFYLCASQAAGNTEAFFGQGTRLTVV.

The chain combines TRBV2 with TRBJ1-5; D might be TRBD1 (5 bases). V lost 4 bases and J 0 bases, leaving 7 bases between the germline ends. The germline CDR1 and CDR2 sequences are SNHLY and FYNNEI. The CDR3 covers 14 residues. As DNA, the CDR3 is TGTGCCAGCAGTGCAGGGTATAGCAATCAGCCCCAGCATTTT. This gives the protein CASSAGYSNQPQHF.

The chain is built from TRBV4-2 and TRBJ2-3; D is ambiguous. Germline V CDR1 and CDR2: LGHNA, YNFKEQ. The CDR3 is 15 amino acids. With 2 bases removed from V and 2 bases from J, the gap between germline ends came to 11 bases. The CDR3 loop reads CASSQFGPNTDTQYF. Here the CDR3 DNA reads TGTGCCAGCAGCCAATTCGGACCAAACACAGATACGCAGTATTTT.

The chain couples TRBV27 to TRBJ2-6; no clear D gene. The germline V gene has CDR1 MNHEY and CDR2 SMNVEV (reference sequence). Trimming pared 3 bases from V and 3 bases from J, leaving 6 bases between. The CDR3 covers 14 residues. The CDR3 DNA sequence: TGTGCCAGCAGTTTCCAATTTGGGGCCAACGTCCTGACTTTC. The encoded protein is CASSFQFGANVLTF. The variable domain in full, with the rest retrieved from reference TRBV27 and TRBJ2-6, is EAQVTQNPRYLITVTGKKLTVTCSQNMNHEYMSWYRQDPGLGLRQIYYSMNVEVTDKGDVPEGYKVSRKEKRNFPLILESPSPNQTSLYFCASSFQFGANVLTFGAGSRLTVL.

The genes are TRBV15 and TRBJ1-2, with TRBD1 as a possible D gene (6 bases). CDR1 and CDR2 (germline): LNHNV, YYDKDF (reference sequence). V gave up 1 base and J gave up 8 bases, with 11 bases separating them. The CDR3 is made up of 13 amino acids. In DNA form, the CDR3 reads TGTGCCACCAGCAGAGGTGGGGGGCGCGGCTACACCTTC. This codes for CATSRGGGRGYTF.

The chain couples TRBV5-8 to TRBJ2-7; 7 nucleotides agree with TRBD2. CDR3 size: 15 residues. Looked up from germline, CDR1 is SGHTS and CDR2 is YDEGEE. V was clipped by 1 base and J by 4 bases; unmatched bases: 8. The CDR3 reads CASSLWASGAYEQYF. CDR3 DNA sequence: TGTGCCAGCAGCTTGTGGGCTAGCGGCGCATACGAGCAGTACTTC.

This chain joins TRBV2 and TRBJ2-5; no clear D. With 5 bases removed from V and 2 bases from J, the gap between germline ends came to 9 bases. The CDR3 has 13 amino acids. Germline V gene sequence: CDR1 SNHLY, CDR2 FYNNEI. In DNA, the CDR3 is TGTGCCAGCAGTCGTCCTAGTCAAGAGACCCAGTACTTC. It specifies CASSRPSQETQYF.

This clone was seen only a few times. This sequence joins TRBV7-9 and TRBJ1-1; D remains unclear. Trimming took 2 bases from V and 11 from J, leaving 9 bases between them. This CDR3 spans 11 amino acids. CDR1 SEHNR and CDR2 FQNEAQ come from the germline V gene (reference sequence). The CDR3 DNA is TGTGCCAGCAGCTTACAGTCTCAGGCTTTCTTT. It is translated as CASSLQSQAFF.